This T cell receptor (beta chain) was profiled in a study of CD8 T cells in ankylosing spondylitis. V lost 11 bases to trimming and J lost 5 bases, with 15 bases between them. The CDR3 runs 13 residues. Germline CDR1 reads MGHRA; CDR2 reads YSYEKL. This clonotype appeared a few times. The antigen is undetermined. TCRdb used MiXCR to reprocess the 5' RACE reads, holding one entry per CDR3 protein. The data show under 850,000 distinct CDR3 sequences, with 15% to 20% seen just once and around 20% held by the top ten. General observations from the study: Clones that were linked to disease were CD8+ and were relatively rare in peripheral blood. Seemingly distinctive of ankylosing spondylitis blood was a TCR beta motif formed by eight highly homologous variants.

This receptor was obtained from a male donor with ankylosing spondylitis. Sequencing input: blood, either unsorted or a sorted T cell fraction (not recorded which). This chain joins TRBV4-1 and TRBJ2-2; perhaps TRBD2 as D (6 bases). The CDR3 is CAARGAGTGELFF. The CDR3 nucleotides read TGCGCCGCGAGAGGGGCGGGGACCGGGGAGCTGTTTTTT.